The T cell receptor beta chain under discussion was sequenced for a study of blood T cell repertoires in COVID-19. Assay: immunoSEQ multiplex PCR; the TCRdb copy retains only in-frame clones and omits some. The sample lists 200,000 to 250,000 clones; less than 85% were seen once. Trimming shortened V by 2 bases and J by 8 bases, and 21 bases separated the two germline ends. Germline lookup yields CDR1 SEHNR and CDR2 FQNEAQ (reference sequence). The CDR3 is 16 residues long. The chain carries TRBV7-9 and TRBJ1-2; perhaps TRBD1 as D (6 bases). This clonotype was sampled from a woman in her seventies with acute or convalescent COVID-19. The source material was peripheral blood. The CDR3 DNA reads as TGTGCCAGCAGCTTAATCAGCCCGGCAGGGGACGTAGGCTACACCTTC. Translating gives CASSLISPAGDVGYTF.